The 10 T cell receptor beta chains listed next were all sequenced from one sample in a study of T cells in Graves' hyperthyroidism and ophthalmopathy. TCR beta CDR3 regions were amplified from RNA. TCR CDR3 underwent first-round RT-PCR with the HTBI primer set. MiXCR was run by TCRdb on the multiplex PCR reads, yielding one entry per CDR3 protein. Found here are about 250,000 distinct CDR3 sequences, approximately 25% of them singletons; the top ten hold roughly 32%. Sequencing was done on a sample of blood. All receptors derive from a woman aged 40 to 50 with Graves' ophthalmopathy.

This chain connects TRBV28 to TRBJ2-4; 8 positions match TRBD2. This CDR3 spans 17 amino acids. With 1 base clipped from V and 0 bases from J, the junction kept 5 bases outside the gene matches. CDR1 is MDHEN, CDR2 SYDVKM, per germline. The CDR3 is CASSLSSGSLAKNIQYF. The CDR3 DNA reads TGTGCCAGCAGTTTATCAAGCGGGAGTCTAGCCAAAAACATTCAGTACTTC.

The CDR3 nucleotides are TGCGCCAGCAGCCAAGATTTGGGCCGGGTCAGCGGGATAGGGCAGTACTTC. This codes for CASSQDLGRVSGIGQYF. The chain joins TRBV4-1 to TRBJ2-7; 7 bases match TRBD2. J lost 9 bases, V lost 0 bases, and 17 bases had no gene match. CDR3 length: 17 amino acids. Looked up from germline, CDR1 is MGHRA and CDR2 is YSYEKL.

As concerns this clonotype: At one of its ends the junction is not consistent with the germline gene, which may arise from a read error. The V and J genes are TRBV7-3 and TRBJ1-2; D remains unclear. The CDR3 is made up of 14 amino acids. CDR1 is SGHTA, CDR2 FQGTGA, per germline. CDR3 bases: TGTGCCAGCAGCTTAAGCGGGGAGGACTATGGCTACAGCTTC. It translates to CASSLSGEDYGYSF.

This clonotype has at least ten counts. This chain connects TRBV18 to TRBJ2-5, with 8 bases identical to TRBD2. This CDR3 region has 16 residues. The V segment lost 3 bases and the J segment 7 bases; nucleotides outside the gene matches: 13. Germline CDR1 KGHSH, CDR2 LQKENI. The CDR3 nucleotides read TGTGCCAGCTCACCGAAAGCGGGAGAGGCCAGGGGGACCCAGTACTTC. This codes for CASSPKAGEARGTQYF. Full variable domain (rest looked up from reference TRBV18 and TRBJ2-5): NAGVMQNPRHLVRRRGQEARLRCSPMKGHSHVYWYRQLPEEGLKFMVYLQKENIIDESGMPKERFSAEFPKEGPSILRIQQVVRGDSAAYFCASSPKAGEARGTQYFGPGTRLLVL.

The table lists this clonotype with many counts. The V and J genes are TRBV6-5 and TRBJ2-2; D gene ambiguous. The germline V gene encodes CDR1 MNHEY and CDR2 SVGAGI. The CDR3 loop spans 14 amino acids. Trimming removed 2 bases from V and 2 bases from J, with 6 bases in between. CDR3 coding DNA: TGTGCCAGCAGTTACGGGCCTAACACCGGGGAGCTGTTTTTT. Translation: CASSYGPNTGELFF.

This clonotype occurred many times. V and J are TRBV20-1 and TRBJ2-5; the D call may be TRBD1 or TRBD2 (6 bases each). This CDR3 spans 13 amino acids. Germline CDR1 reads DFQATT; CDR2 reads SNEGSKA (reference sequence). With 2 bases removed from V and 4 bases from J, the gap between germline ends came to 11 bases. The CDR3 sequence is CSARKGGGETQYF. CDR3 coding DNA: TGCAGTGCTAGAAAGGGGGGTGGAGAGACCCAGTACTTC.

There are many counts of this clonotype. J is TRBJ1-2 and V is TRBV2; a possible D gene is TRBD1 (5 bases). CDR3 length equals 14 residues. V gave up 6 bases and J gave up 5 bases, with 16 bases separating them. In germline, CDR1 is SNHLY, CDR2 FYNNEI. DNA of the CDR3: TGTGCCAGCAGAGAGGCCCGACAGTATTATGGCTACACCTTC. Its protein product is CASREARQYYGYTF.

The gene calls are TRBV27 and TRBJ2-5; tentative D call: TRBD2 (6 bases). Between the trimmed V and J ends, which lost 2 bases and 5 bases, there was a span of 12 bases. The CDR3 is made up of 14 amino acids. Germline assignment: CDR1 MNHEY and CDR2 SMNVEV (reference sequence). This chain's CDR3 is CASSLMSAGETQYF. The DNA of the CDR3 is TGTGCCAGCAGTTTAATGTCGGCGGGGGAGACCCAGTACTTC.

This clonotype was seen a handful of times. The rearrangement joins TRBV6-2 or TRBV6-3 to TRBJ1-1, with D perhaps matching TRBD1 (6 bases). CDR1 MNHEY and CDR2 SVGEGT come from the germline V gene. V gave up 0 bases and J gave up 9 bases, with 14 bases separating them. CDR3 length equals 14 residues. The CDR3 coding sequence is TGTGCCAGCAGTTACTCGATGATTGGGACAAAAGCTTTCTTT. Its translation is CASSYSMIGTKAFF.

This clonotype was counted ten times or more. This sequence joins TRBV19 and TRBJ1-1, with a tentative D call TRBD1 (5 bases). Germline CDR1 is LNHDA and CDR2 is SQIVND (reference sequence). Trimming took off 10 bases at V and 0 bases at J, with 21 bases between the two ends. The CDR3 length is 16 residues. The CDR3, as DNA: TGTGCCACCAAAACGTGGCACGGCAGGGTGAACACTGAAGCTTTCTTT. Its protein product is CATKTWHGRVNTEAFF.